One T cell receptor (beta chain) is described in this entry. The source of the sample is a study of blood T cell repertoires in COVID-19. Study context: The United States, Italy and Spain were the sources of the acute and convalescent COVID-19 samples. T cells, B-cell-depleted T cells, or PBMCs supplied cDNA or gDNA.

Germline-derived CDR1 and CDR2 are LGHNA and YSLEER. The CDR3 has 15 amino acids. V gave up 3 bases and J gave up 2 bases; unmatched junction bases: 6. Libraries were prepared by immunoSEQ multiplex PCR; TCRdb keeps only in-frame clonotypes and omits some of them. This repertoire shows around 500,000 clones, approximately 85% found once; its top ten account for more than 3%. The rearrangement uses TRBV4-3 and TRBJ2-7; the match to TRBD1 covers 8 bases. The origin of this receptor is a human donor in a cohort sampled during active COVID-19. Input material: peripheral blood. The CDR3 sequence is CASSHGQGITYEQYF. Here the CDR3 DNA reads TGCGCCAGCAGCCACGGACAGGGAATTACCTACGAGCAGTACTTC.